The 20 T cell receptor beta chains given below trace back to one sample, sequenced in a study of T cells in narcolepsy listed by TCRdb under 2018. The library was built by means of the immunoSEQ multiplex PCR assay. TCRdb retrieved this table from immuneACCESS and kept in-frame rearrangements only. Not all clones are present; in checked studies, unresolved V genes account for under half, and no reason is known for the remainder. The sample table lists approximately 30,000 clones, about 89% of them with a count of one. The ten largest make up roughly 1.1% of the sample. Sequenced sample: CD45RA- memory CD4+ T cells from PBMCs. The sample's cell subset or site label is to be understood as: memory T cells sorted ex vivo from peripheral blood. All receptors derive from a human donor with narcolepsy.

The chain carries TRBV2 and TRBJ1-5; no clear D gene. The ends were cut back, 4 bases at V and 5 bases at J, with 12 bases in the middle. Looked up from germline, CDR1 is SNHLY and CDR2 is FYNNEI. The CDR3 has 14 amino acids. DNA of the CDR3: TGTGCCAGCAGTGTTGGCCCTGCTGATCAGCCCCAGCATTTT. It specifies CASSVGPADQPQHF.

V is TRBV6-5 and J is TRBJ2-7; 8 bases map to TRBD1. There are 13 residues in the CDR3. Germline trimming cut 5 bases from V and 4 bases from J; bases unmatched to any gene: 4. Germline V gene lookup returns CDR1 MNHEY and CDR2 SVGAGI. The CDR3 DNA is TGTGCCAGCAGTGCCAGGGGGCTATACGAGCAGTACGTC. It encodes CASSARGLYEQYV.

The genes are TRBV5-6 and TRBJ2-1, with TRBD2 matching over 7 bases. Germline CDR1 SGHDT, CDR2 YYEEEE. The CDR3 runs 16 residues. J gave up 3 bases and V 1 base, and 7 bases lay outside the gene matches. CDR3 sequence: CASSLFKASGYNEQFF. The CDR3 DNA follows: TGTGCCAGCAGCTTGTTTAAGGCTAGCGGCTACAATGAGCAGTTCTTC.

Remarks on this clone: This same CDR3 is encoded by further DNA sequences in the sample. The genes are TRBV10-3 and TRBJ2-2; 7 nucleotides line up with TRBD2. Germline lookup yields CDR1 ENHRY and CDR2 SYGVKD. After removal of 3 bases from V and 6 bases from J, the junction contained 10 bases not matched to a gene. The CDR3 is made up of 16 amino acids. CDR3 sequence: CAISEVAGVGSGELFF. CDR3 sequence (DNA): TGTGCCATCAGTGAAGTCGCGGGGGTGGGTTCCGGGGAGCTGTTTTTT.

V gene TRBV18 combines with J gene TRBJ2-5, with D uncertain. The CDR3 runs 13 residues. V was pared by 1 base and J by 5 bases, with 8 bases between. Germline V gives CDR1 KGHSH, CDR2 LQKENI. CDR3 bases: TGTGCCAGCTCACCACACTCTTTGGAGACCCAGTACTTC. Its translation is CASSPHSLETQYF.

The J gene is TRBJ2-4, the V gene TRBV10-2; weak D call: TRBD1 (6 bases). Germline CDR1 WSHSY, CDR2 SAAADI. V lost 7 bases and J lost 0, with 22 bases in between. CDR3 length: 18 amino acids. The CDR3: CASNPGQTFLLAKNIQYF. The CDR3 DNA reads as TGCGCCAGCAATCCGGGACAAACTTTCTTACTAGCCAAAAACATTCAGTACTTC.

The CDR3 loop reads CASQDRGTQPQHF. CDR3 in DNA: TGTGCCAGTCAGGACAGGGGTACTCAGCCCCAGCATTTT. J is TRBJ1-5 and V is TRBV19; 9 bases line up with TRBD1. The CDR3 loop spans 13 amino acids. Germline loops: CDR1 LNHDA, CDR2 SQIVND (reference sequence). The V and J ends lost 8 bases and 6 bases, in that order; junction bases with no gene match: 5.

The chain is built from TRBV5-4 and TRBJ1-2, with D possibly TRBD1 on 6 matching bases. CDR1 and CDR2 (germline): SGHNT, YYREEE (reference sequence). V lost 1 base and J 6 bases, leaving 19 bases between the germline ends. This CDR3 region has 16 residues. The CDR3 sequence is CASSLSPRQEGNGYTF. CDR3 in DNA: TGTGCCAGCAGCTTGTCCCCAAGACAGGAAGGGAATGGCTACACCTTC. Complete variable domain (other parts from reference TRBV5-4 and TRBJ1-2): ETGVTQSPTHLIKTRGQQVTLRCSSQSGHNTVSWYQQALGQGPQFIFQYYREEENGRGNFPPRFSGLQFPNYSSELNVNALELDDSALYLCASSLSPRQEGNGYTFGSGTRLTVV.

This clone was detected once. V gene TRBV7-2 combines with J gene TRBJ2-3, with D possibly matching TRBD2 (6 bases). Germline CDR1 reads SGHTA; CDR2 reads FQGNSA. V dropped 7 bases and J dropped 5 bases, with 16 bases sitting between them. The CDR3 runs 14 residues. The CDR3 nucleotides are TGTGCCAGCACCCGGAGGGGCACAGGAGATACGCAGTATTTT. It is translated as CASTRRGTGDTQYF.

The chain uses TRBV5-4 and TRBJ1-2; 7 bases agree with TRBD1. V was clipped by 2 bases and J by 5 bases; unmatched bases: 9. This CDR3 contains 15 residues. Germline V gene sequence: CDR1 SGHNT, CDR2 YYREEE (reference sequence). The CDR3 sequence is CASSFSGGEGYGYTF. CDR3 sequence (DNA): TGTGCCAGCAGCTTTTCAGGGGGAGAGGGTTATGGCTACACCTTC.

V usage is TRBV7-9 and J usage is TRBJ2-3; no firm D call. V lost 3 bases to trimming and J lost 4 bases, with 11 bases between them. In germline, CDR1 is SEHNR, CDR2 FQNEAQ (reference sequence). The CDR3 has 14 residues. CDR3 sequence reads: CASSFEITPDTQYF. Written as DNA, the CDR3 is TGTGCCAGCAGCTTTGAAATCACTCCAGATACGCAGTATTTT.

This clone was counted once. The CDR3 region is CASSLGDTRGKLFF. Written as DNA, the CDR3 is TGTGCCAGCAGCTTGGGGGACACTAGGGGAAAACTGTTTTTT. The rearrangement uses TRBV5-6 and TRBJ1-4; weak D call: TRBD1 (6 bases). The germline V gene has CDR1 SGHDT and CDR2 YYEEEE. V lost 0 bases, J lost 10 bases, and 13 bases lay in between. This CDR3 region has 14 residues. Combining the CDR3 with reference TRBV5-6 and TRBJ1-4 gives the whole variable domain DAGVTQSPTHLIKTRGQQVTLRCSPKSGHDTVSWYQQALGQGPQFIFQYYEEEERQRGNFPDRFSGHQFPNYSSELNVNALLLGDSALYLCASSLGDTRGKLFFGSGTQLSVL.

This chain uses TRBV9 with TRBJ2-5; D is ambiguous. This CDR3 region has 15 residues. V lost 4 bases to trimming and J lost 0 bases, with 13 bases between them. Per the germline V gene, CDR1 is SGDLS and CDR2 is YYNGEE. CDR3 DNA: TGTGCCAGCAGCCCGGGTGGAGTAAACCAAGAGACCCAGTACTTC. It encodes CASSPGGVNQETQYF.

This rearrangement joins TRBV4-1 to TRBJ1-6, with 7 bases lining up with TRBD1. The V segment lost 0 bases and the J segment 6 bases; nucleotides outside the gene matches: 8. CDR1 is MGHRA and CDR2 is YSYEKL in the germline V gene. This CDR3 is 17 amino acids long. The CDR3, as DNA: TGCGCCAGCAGCCAAGATTTAAACAGGGGTGCTAATTCACCCCTCCACTTT. The encoded protein is CASSQDLNRGANSPLHF.

The chain employs TRBV6-5 and TRBJ1-2, with a possible D match to TRBD1 (5 bases). Germline-derived CDR1 and CDR2 are MNHEY and SVGAGI. The V and J ends lost 6 bases and 1 base respectively, with 12 bases between them. The CDR3 runs to 14 residues. Written as DNA, the CDR3 is TGTGCCAGCAGACCGTTTGGGGGTAACTATGGCTACACCTTC. Translated: CASRPFGGNYGYTF.

V gene TRBV27 combines with J gene TRBJ2-2, with D tentatively TRBD2 (5 bases). Trimming took off 3 bases at V and 7 bases at J, with 12 bases between the two ends. CDR3 length equals 14 residues. Germline V gene lookup returns CDR1 MNHEY and CDR2 SMNVEV (reference sequence). The CDR3 here is CASSFGQAVGELFF. The CDR3 DNA follows: TGTGCCAGCAGTTTTGGCCAAGCGGTCGGGGAGCTGTTTTTT.

V usage is TRBV27 and J usage is TRBJ1-2; maybe TRBD1 (6 bases). The CDR3 is made up of 15 amino acids. The germline V and J ends were trimmed by 8 bases and 5 bases, with 21 bases remaining between them. Germline CDR1 and CDR2: MNHEY and SMNVEV (reference sequence). The DNA for the CDR3 is TGTGCCAGCGGGACCGGGGGGCAAAAGGGGTATGGCTACACCTTC. Translated, it gives CASGTGGQKGYGYTF.

This clone showed up just a few times. The chain links TRBV4-2 to TRBJ2-3; no clear D. CDR1 is LGHNA, CDR2 YNFKEQ, per germline. V was trimmed by 4 bases and J by 2 bases, leaving 7 bases between them. The CDR3 consists of 13 residues. CDR3: CASSREVTDTQYF. In DNA form, the CDR3 reads TGTGCCAGCAGCCGGGAAGTCACAGATACGCAGTATTTT.

This CDR3 is CASSLGRASGGTDTQYF. The CDR3 nucleotides are TGCGCCAGCAGCTTGGGAAGGGCTAGCGGGGGGACAGATACGCAGTATTTT. V gene TRBV5-1 combines with J gene TRBJ2-3; 11 bases map to TRBD2. Germline V lookup: CDR1 SGHRS, CDR2 YFSETQ. J lost 3 bases, V lost 0 bases, and 6 bases had no gene match. The CDR3 has 17 residues.

The genes are TRBV28 and TRBJ2-1; D not resolved. This CDR3 contains 12 residues. V was clipped by 3 bases and J by 15 bases, with 15 bases between them. Germline CDR1 and CDR2: MDHEN and SYDVKM. CDR3 sequence (DNA): TGTGCCAGCAGTTTGAAACCTCCGTCTAGGTTCTTC. This sequence encodes CASSLKPPSRFF.